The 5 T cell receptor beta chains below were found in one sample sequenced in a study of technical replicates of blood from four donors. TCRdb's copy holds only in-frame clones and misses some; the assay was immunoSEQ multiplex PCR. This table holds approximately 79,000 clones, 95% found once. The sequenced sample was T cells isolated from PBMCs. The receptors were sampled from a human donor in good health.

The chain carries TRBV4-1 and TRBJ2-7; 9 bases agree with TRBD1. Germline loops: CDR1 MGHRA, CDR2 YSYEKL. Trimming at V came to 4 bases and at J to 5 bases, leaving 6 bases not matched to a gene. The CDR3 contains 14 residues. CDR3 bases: TGCGCCAGCAGCCCCGGACAGGGGCCCCACGAGCAGTACTTC. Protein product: CASSPGQGPHEQYF.

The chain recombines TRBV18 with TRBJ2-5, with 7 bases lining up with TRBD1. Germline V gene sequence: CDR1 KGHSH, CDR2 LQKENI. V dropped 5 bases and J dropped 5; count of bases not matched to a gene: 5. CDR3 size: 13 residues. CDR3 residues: CASSKQGMETQYF. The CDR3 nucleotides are TGTGCCAGCTCAAAACAGGGGATGGAGACCCAGTACTTC.

CDR3 amino acids: CASSLGLAGVDEQFF. DNA for the CDR3: TGTGCCAGCAGCTTAGGACTAGCGGGAGTCGATGAGCAGTTCTTC. This chain links TRBV11-2 with TRBJ2-1; 12 nucleotides line up with TRBD2. Trimming cost V 1 base and J 8 bases; bases outside gene matches: 3. The CDR3 extends over 15 amino acids. The V gene's germline CDR1 is SGHAT and CDR2 FQNNGV.

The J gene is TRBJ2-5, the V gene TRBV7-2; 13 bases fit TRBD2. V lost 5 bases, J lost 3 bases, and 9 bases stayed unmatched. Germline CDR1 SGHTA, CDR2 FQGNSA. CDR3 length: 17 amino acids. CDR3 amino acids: CASSQTSGRLGEETQYF. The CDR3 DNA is TGTGCCAGCAGCCAGACTAGCGGGAGGCTGGGGGAAGAGACCCAGTACTTC.

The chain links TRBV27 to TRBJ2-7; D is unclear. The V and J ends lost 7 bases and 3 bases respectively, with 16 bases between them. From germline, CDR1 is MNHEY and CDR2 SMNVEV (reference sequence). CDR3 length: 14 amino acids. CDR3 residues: CASKETPLLYEQYF. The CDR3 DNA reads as TGTGCCAGCAAAGAGACTCCCCTACTCTACGAGCAGTACTTC.